This passage covers 17 T cell receptor beta chains from one sample sequenced in a study of OX40 agonist ivuxolimab in advanced cancers. The library was obtained by the immunoSEQ multiplex PCR assay. In its TCRdb copy, this immuneACCESS table keeps in-frame sequences only and misses some clones. Where compared with another copy, unresolved V genes explain less than half of these, and the others have no known cause. Counted in this sample were around 39,000 clones; 80% to 85% of them appeared once. The top ten clonotypes cover about a fifth of the sample. Source: CD4+ or CD8+ T cells sorted from blood, taken in a trial of the OX40 agonist ivuxolimab. The receptors were sampled from an adult with an advanced solid tumor such as melanoma, head and neck, liver or kidney cancer.

This sequence joins TRBV28 and TRBJ2-7, with D maybe TRBD1 (5 bases). Trimming removed 2 bases from V and 9 bases from J, with 11 bases in between. The CDR3 is 12 residues long. CDR1 and CDR2 (germline): MDHEN, SYDVKM. The CDR3 here is CASSLQPTGQYF. The DNA of the CDR3 is TGTGCCAGCAGTTTACAGCCAACAGGGCAGTACTTC.

The rearrangement uses TRBV5-6 and TRBJ2-5; D perhaps matches TRBD1 (6 bases). The CDR3 is 14 amino acids. The V end lost 2 bases, the J end lost 3 bases, and 11 bases lay between the germline ends. Per the germline V gene, CDR1 is SGHDT and CDR2 is YYEEEE. The CDR3 is CASSFSGAEETQYF. CDR3 DNA sequence: TGTGCCAGCAGCTTCTCAGGGGCGGAAGAGACCCAGTACTTC.

The count of this clone is one. The rearrangement links TRBV6-1 to TRBJ1-2; no reliable D call. Germline CDR1 reads MNHNS; CDR2 reads SASEGT. Deletions cut 3 bases from V and 5 bases from J, with 10 bases between. The length of the CDR3 is 13 residues. The CDR3 protein is CASSEYWAYGYTF. For the CDR3, the DNA is TGTGCCAGCAGTGAGTACTGGGCTTATGGCTACACCTTC.

The V gene is TRBV18, the J gene TRBJ1-2, with D perhaps matching TRBD1 (6 bases). Germline V CDR1 and CDR2: KGHSH, LQKENI. V was trimmed by 3 bases and J by 3 bases, leaving 11 bases between them. The CDR3 consists of 14 residues. Here the CDR3 reads CASSPQTGDYGYTF. DNA for the CDR3: TGTGCCAGCTCACCCCAGACAGGAGACTATGGCTACACCTTC.

The genes are TRBV5-6 and TRBJ1-1; 7 bases are a match to TRBD1. Germline V CDR1 and CDR2: SGHDT, YYEEEE. The CDR3 sequence is 15 residues long. Trimming cost V 4 bases and J 9 bases; bases outside gene matches: 15. CDR3 residues: CASSRTRDRDTQAFF. Written as DNA, the CDR3 is TGTGCCAGCAGCAGAACCAGGGACAGAGACACCCAAGCTTTCTTT.

The V and J genes are TRBV5-4 and TRBJ2-2; TRBD2 agrees at 8 bases. The CDR3 is 16 residues long. V shed 0 bases and J 2 bases; nucleotides not matched to a gene: 3. From germline, CDR1 is SGHNT and CDR2 YYREEE (reference sequence). CDR3 coding DNA: TGTGCCAGCAGCTTGGGCCTAGCGGGTAACACCGGGGAGCTGTTTTTT. This gives the protein CASSLGLAGNTGELFF.

The chain uses TRBV30 and TRBJ1-1, with a tentative D call TRBD1 (6 bases). Trimming took off 3 bases at V and 3 bases at J, with 11 bases between the two ends. The germline V gene encodes CDR1 GTSNPN and CDR2 SVGIG (reference sequence). The CDR3 runs to 13 residues. In DNA, the CDR3 is TGTGCCTGGAGGGCTCAGGGGTACACTGAAGCTTTCTTT. This encodes CAWRAQGYTEAFF.

V usage is TRBV11-2 and J usage is TRBJ2-3; a possible D gene is TRBD1 (6 bases). The CDR3 has 14 residues. V was pared by 6 bases and J by 2 bases, with 12 bases between. The germline gives CDR1 SGHAT, CDR2 FQNNGV. The CDR3 bases are TGTGCCAGCAGGACGGGACATCTCACAGATACGCAGTATTTT. Its translation: CASRTGHLTDTQYF.

This clone was detected a few times. The chain is built from TRBV7-2 and TRBJ2-7; perhaps TRBD2 as D (5 bases). The CDR3 has 16 amino acids. Germline V lookup: CDR1 SGHTA, CDR2 FQGNSA. V shed 2 bases and J shed 2 bases, with 16 bases lying between them. The CDR3 coding sequence is TGTGCCAGCAGCTTAAGAGGGAGTCGGGAAACCTACGAGCAGTACTTC. This gives the protein CASSLRGSRETYEQYF.

The chain has TRBV2 and TRBJ1-6; TRBD1 matches 7 bases. The CDR3 length is 15 residues. The V gene end was trimmed by 3 bases and the J gene end by 9 bases; junction bases not matched to a gene: 8. Germline CDR1 SNHLY, CDR2 FYNNEI. The CDR3, as DNA: TGTGCCAGCAGTGAGGAGGGGGCTGTGAGTTCACCCCTCCACTTT. Its protein is CASSEEGAVSSPLHF.

V and J are TRBV5-1 and TRBJ2-5; D is perhaps TRBD2 (6 bases). This CDR3 has 16 residues. Between the trimmed V and J ends, which lost 3 bases and 1 base, there was a span of 16 bases. Germline V gene data show CDR1 as SGHRS and CDR2 as YFSETQ. The CDR3 DNA sequence: TGCGCCAGCAGCTGGAGCGGGCCTATCCCCCAAGAGACCCAGTACTTC. Translated, it gives CASSWSGPIPQETQYF.

This chain connects TRBV6-5 to TRBJ2-7, with 12 bases lining up with TRBD2. The germline V gene has CDR1 MNHEY and CDR2 SVGAGI. This CDR3 has 14 amino acids. V lost 5 bases to trimming and J lost 1 base; unmatched junction nucleotides: 0. CDR3 in DNA: TGTGCCAGCAGTGGGACTAGCGGGTCCTACGAGCAGTACTTC. It yields the protein CASSGTSGSYEQYF.

The chain carries TRBV6-5 and TRBJ1-2, with D maybe TRBD1 (6 bases). V lost 5 bases and J lost 10, with 17 bases in between. The germline CDR1 and CDR2 sequences are MNHEY and SVGAGI. The CDR3 is 13 amino acids. In DNA form, the CDR3 reads TGTGCCAGCAGTGAAGGCTACAGGGCCCTCTACACCTTC. Its translation is CASSEGYRALYTF.

The chain joins TRBV7-9 to TRBJ2-1; D perhaps matches TRBD1 (6 bases). The CDR3 length is 17 residues. CDR1 SEHNR and CDR2 FQNEAQ come from the germline V gene (reference sequence). V lost 3 bases and J lost 9, with 24 bases in between. The CDR3 region has the DNA TGTGCCAGCAGCTTTGCTACAGGGAAGTCTTCAATAGCTGAGCAGTTCTTC. Translating it yields CASSFATGKSSIAEQFF.

This clone was observed a handful of times. This chain's CDR3 is CASSKNGLADSYEQYF. In DNA form, the CDR3 reads TGTGCCAGCTCAAAGAATGGACTAGCGGATTCCTACGAGCAGTACTTC. The chain links TRBV18 to TRBJ2-7, with 10 bases aligning to TRBD2. The germline gives CDR1 KGHSH, CDR2 LQKENI. The CDR3 runs to 16 residues. V lost 5 bases and J lost 1; bases outside the gene matches: 8.

The chain couples TRBV7-9 to TRBJ2-3, with D maybe TRBD2 (7 bases). Germline V gene lookup returns CDR1 SEHNR and CDR2 FQNEAQ (reference sequence). The CDR3 runs 15 residues. V was trimmed by 0 bases and J by 2 bases, leaving 9 bases between them. CDR3 amino acids: CASSLARGPTDTQYF. Here the CDR3 DNA reads TGTGCCAGCAGCTTAGCGCGGGGGCCCACAGATACGCAGTATTTT.

The rearrangement joins TRBV10-3 to TRBJ2-3; D remains unclear. This CDR3 is 14 amino acids long. The germline V gene has CDR1 ENHRY and CDR2 SYGVKD. The V and J ends lost 10 bases and 0 bases respectively, with 14 bases between them. CDR3 protein: CATRLAPSTDTQYF. CDR3 DNA: TGTGCCACCCGGTTGGCCCCGAGCACAGATACGCAGTATTTT.